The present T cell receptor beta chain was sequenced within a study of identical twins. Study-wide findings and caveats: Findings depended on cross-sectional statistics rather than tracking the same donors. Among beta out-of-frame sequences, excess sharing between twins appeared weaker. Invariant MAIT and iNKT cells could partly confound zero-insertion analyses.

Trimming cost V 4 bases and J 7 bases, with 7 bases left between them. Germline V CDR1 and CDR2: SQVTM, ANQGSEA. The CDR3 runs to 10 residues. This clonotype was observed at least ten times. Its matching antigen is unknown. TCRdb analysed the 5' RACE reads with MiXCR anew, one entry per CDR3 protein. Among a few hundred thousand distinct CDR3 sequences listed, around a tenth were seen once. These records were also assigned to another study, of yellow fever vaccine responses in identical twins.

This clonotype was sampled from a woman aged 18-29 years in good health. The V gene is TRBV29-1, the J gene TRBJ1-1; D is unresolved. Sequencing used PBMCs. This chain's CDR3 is CSVVVIEAFF. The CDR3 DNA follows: TGCAGCGTTGTGGTCATTGAAGCTTTCTTT.